This entry lists 24 T cell receptor beta chains sequenced from one sample in a study of spatial heterogeneity in lung cancer. MiXCR, run by TCRdb on the 5' RACE reads, gives a single entry per CDR3 protein. The sample yields nearly 95,000 distinct CDR3 sequences, just under 20% seen once. Time point reported: blood at routine non-recurrence follow-up after resection. The sample here was PBMCs, taken at follow-up. The receptors were sampled from a male donor with early-stage non-small cell lung cancer.

This clonotype has just a few counts. V usage is TRBV29-1 and J usage is TRBJ2-4; D gene ambiguous. This CDR3 is 13 amino acids long. Between the trimmed V and J ends, which lost 7 bases and 6 bases, there was a span of 16 bases. Per the germline V gene, CDR1 is SQVTM and CDR2 is ANQGSEA. This CDR3 reads CSGSTSVTNIQYF. The CDR3 DNA sequence: TGCAGCGGATCGACGTCGGTCACAAACATTCAGTACTTC.

The chain combines TRBV19 with TRBJ2-3; D is unclear. This CDR3 contains 13 residues. Trimming took off 3 bases at V and 4 bases at J, with 8 bases between the two ends. In germline, CDR1 is LNHDA, CDR2 SQIVND (reference sequence). This chain's CDR3 is CASSMQQPDTQYF. The CDR3 DNA sequence: TGTGCCAGTAGTATGCAGCAGCCAGATACGCAGTATTTT.

This clonotype has at least ten counts. The genes are TRBV30 and TRBJ1-5; D unresolved. Germline V gene sequence: CDR1 GTSNPN, CDR2 SVGIG (reference sequence). This CDR3 contains 13 residues. V dropped 2 bases and J dropped 7 bases, with 12 bases sitting between them. Written as DNA, the CDR3 is TGTGCCTGGAGTCCCCGGGTTGGACAGCCCCAGCATTTT. Its protein product is CAWSPRVGQPQHF.

The rearrangement links TRBV24-1 to TRBJ2-7; the D gene is possibly TRBD1 (6 bases). The CDR3 contains 16 residues. The V gene's germline CDR1 is KGHDR and CDR2 SFDVKD. With 4 bases removed from V and 2 bases from J, the gap between germline ends came to 17 bases. The CDR3 loop reads CATSDRPGHETYEQYF. The CDR3 DNA reads as TGTGCCACCAGTGACCGCCCGGGACACGAAACCTACGAGCAGTACTTC.

V gene TRBV3-1 combines with J gene TRBJ1-2, with D hard to call. Trimming removed 4 bases at V and 2 bases at J, with 2 bases between. This CDR3 is 11 amino acids long. Germline V gene data show CDR1 as LGHDT and CDR2 as YNNKEL (reference sequence). CDR3 protein: CASSRNYGYTF. The CDR3 nucleotides are TGTGCCAGCAGCCGGAACTATGGCTACACCTTC.

The table lists this clonotype with a few counts. The V gene is TRBV27, the J gene TRBJ1-4; 7 nucleotides agree with TRBD1. The germline V gene encodes CDR1 MNHEY and CDR2 SMNVEV (reference sequence). With 6 bases clipped from V and 1 base from J, the junction kept 2 bases outside the gene matches. CDR3 size: 14 residues. The CDR3 sequence is CASSQGGTNEKLFF. CDR3 DNA: TGTGCCAGCAGCCAGGGGGGAACTAATGAAAAACTGTTTTTT.

This clonotype was counted a few times. This sequence joins TRBV7-2 and TRBJ2-3; D remains unclear. Germline CDR1 reads SGHTA; CDR2 reads FQGNSA. Trimming took 3 bases from V and 0 from J, leaving 7 bases between them. The CDR3 contains 14 residues. CDR3: CASSFSTSTDTQYF. The CDR3 DNA sequence: TGTGCCAGCAGCTTTTCTACTAGCACAGATACGCAGTATTTT.

For the CDR3, the DNA is TGCGCCAGCAGTGAGACGCCCTCCTACGAGCAGTACTTC. This gives the protein CASSETPSYEQYF. The chain is built from TRBV10-2 and TRBJ2-7; D ambiguous. Trimming cost V 2 bases and J 0 bases, with 5 bases left between them. CDR1 and CDR2 from the germline V gene are WSHSY and SAAADI. The CDR3 is 13 amino acids.

The J gene is TRBJ1-1, the V gene TRBV29-1; D is ambiguous. Trimming pared 3 bases from V and 10 bases from J, leaving 6 bases between. CDR1 is SQVTM, CDR2 ANQGSEA, per germline. This CDR3 is 9 amino acids long. The CDR3 region has the DNA TGCAGCGTTGACCAGGCAGCTTTCTTT. Translated, it gives CSVDQAAFF.

The chain joins TRBV10-3 to TRBJ2-1; TRBD1 agrees at 9 bases. Losses at the gene ends were 3 bases for V and 8 bases for J; bases not matched to a gene: 8. This CDR3 contains 15 residues. The germline CDR1 and CDR2 sequences are ENHRY and SYGVKD. The CDR3 spells CAISDPGQGGDEQFF. DNA of the CDR3: TGTGCCATCAGTGACCCGGGACAGGGCGGTGATGAGCAGTTCTTC.

This clonotype was recorded many times. An end of the junction does not agree with germline; a read error may underlie this. V and J are TRBV30 and TRBJ2-1; 7 bases are a match to TRBD2. Germline values: CDR1 GTSNPN, CDR2 SVGIG (reference sequence). The CDR3 length is 14 residues. The CDR3 DNA sequence: TGTGCCTACGCCCAGGGCGGGAGTCCTACGGCTATGCTCTTC. Amino acid sequence: CAYAQGGSPTAMLF.

There are many counts of this clonotype. V and J are TRBV6-5 and TRBJ1-1; D not certain. Trimming took 2 bases from V and 1 from J, leaving 5 bases between them. Germline V gives CDR1 MNHEY, CDR2 SVGAGI. The CDR3 has 13 amino acids. CDR3 coding DNA: TGTGCCAGCAGTTACACCCAGAACACTGAAGCTTTCTTT. It is translated as CASSYTQNTEAFF.

This clonotype was observed a few times. The chain joins TRBV5-1 to TRBJ1-1; D uncertain. Germline-derived CDR1 and CDR2 are SGHRS and YFSETQ. The V end lost 4 bases, the J end lost 0 bases, and 10 bases lay between the germline ends. The CDR3 totals 14 residues. In DNA, the CDR3 is TGCGCCAGCAGCGCTGACACTGTGAACACTGAAGCTTTCTTT. Amino acid sequence: CASSADTVNTEAFF.

V and J are TRBV5-1 and TRBJ2-5; D possibly matches TRBD1 or TRBD2 (6 bases each). Trimming pared 0 bases from V and 5 bases from J, leaving 17 bases between. Germline CDR1 SGHRS, CDR2 YFSETQ. This CDR3 is 16 amino acids long. The CDR3 DNA is TGCGCCAGCAGCTTGGCCGTAACGGGGGCCAGGGAGACCCAGTACTTC. This encodes CASSLAVTGARETQYF.

This clonotype was found many times. The J gene is TRBJ1-1, the V gene TRBV6-1, with D tentatively TRBD1 (5 bases). CDR1 and CDR2 from the germline V gene are MNHNS and SASEGT. The CDR3 consists of 15 residues. V shed 0 bases and J shed 11 bases, with 19 bases lying between them. This chain's CDR3 is CASSEASWGPQWAFF. The CDR3 nucleotides are TGTGCCAGCAGTGAAGCAAGTTGGGGCCCTCAATGGGCTTTCTTT.

This clonotype was seen only a few times. The chain has TRBV7-2 and TRBJ1-6; weak D call: TRBD1 (5 bases). Trimming shortened V by 5 bases and J by 0 bases, and 11 bases separated the two germline ends. The germline CDR1 and CDR2 sequences are SGHTA and FQGNSA. The length of the CDR3 is 16 residues. CDR3 DNA sequence: TGTGCCAGCAGCCAGGGACGGAGCTCCTATAATTCACCCCTCCACTTT. Translated, it gives CASSQGRSSYNSPLHF.

There are many counts of this clonotype. The rearrangement joins TRBV6-2 or TRBV6-3 to TRBJ2-3; the match to TRBD2 covers 7 bases. The length of the CDR3 is 16 residues. The germline CDR1 and CDR2 sequences are MNHEY and SVGEGT. The V gene end was trimmed by 7 bases and the J gene end by 0 bases; junction bases not matched to a gene: 10. CDR3 coding DNA: TGTGCCAGCAACTACGAACTAGCGAAGAGCACAGATACGCAGTATTTT. Translating gives CASNYELAKSTDTQYF.

This clonotype was observed a handful of times. The CDR3 nucleotides read TGTGCCAGCAGGAACCCCGCGGGTTCCCCGAGGGATGGCTACACCTTC. Translating gives CASRNPAGSPRDGYTF. The chain combines TRBV7-2 with TRBJ1-2; no definite D call. V was trimmed by 6 bases and J by 6 bases, leaving 23 bases between them. CDR3 length: 16 residues. Germline V gene sequence: CDR1 SGHTA, CDR2 FQGNSA.

This sequence joins TRBV29-1 and TRBJ2-2, with 8 nucleotides matching TRBD2. The germline gives CDR1 SQVTM, CDR2 ANQGSEA. The V gene end was trimmed by 6 bases and the J gene end by 7 bases; junction bases not matched to a gene: 7. CDR3 size: 13 residues. The chain's CDR3 is CSVAGTSVGELFF. The CDR3 coding sequence is TGCAGCGTCGCCGGGACTAGTGTCGGGGAGCTGTTTTTT.

The rearrangement links TRBV19 to TRBJ2-2; D is unclear. CDR3 size: 14 residues. In germline, CDR1 is LNHDA, CDR2 SQIVND (reference sequence). V was shortened by 5 bases and J by 0 bases, with 7 bases between the two germline ends. The CDR3 loop is CASSFGSNTGELFF. The CDR3 DNA follows: TGTGCCAGTAGTTTCGGGTCGAACACCGGGGAGCTGTTTTTT. The full variable domain, completed using reference TRBV19 and TRBJ2-2, is DGGITQSPKYLFRKEGQNVTLSCEQNLNHDAMYWYRQDPGQGLRLIYYSQIVNDFQKGDIAEGYSVSREKKESFPLTVTSAQKNPTAFYLCASSFGSNTGELFFGEGSRLTVL.

With regard to this clonotype: Compared with germline, one end of the junction differs, possibly owing to a read error. The genes are TRBV11-1 and TRBJ2-3; TRBD1 or TRBD2 may be the D gene (6 bases each). This CDR3 has 16 amino acids. Germline V gives CDR1 SGHAT, CDR2 FQDESV (reference sequence). This chain's CDR3 is CTSSSLGDSGADTQYF. The CDR3 DNA reads as TGTACCAGCAGCTCACTTGGGGACTCAGGGGCAGATACGCAGTATTTT. The entire variable domain, with the rest obtained from reference TRBV11-1 and TRBJ2-3, is as follows: EAEVAQSPRYKITEKSQAVAFWCDPISGHATLYWYRQILGQGPELLVQFQDESVVDDSQLPKDRFSAERLKGVDSTLKIQPAELGDSAMYLCTSSSLGDSGADTQYFGPGTRLTVL.

This clonotype appeared a few times. The genes are TRBV20-1 and TRBJ2-7; D is unclear. Trimming shortened V by 2 bases and J by 0 bases, and 8 bases separated the two germline ends. The CDR3 sequence is 13 residues long. Germline assignment: CDR1 DFQATT and CDR2 SNEGSKA (reference sequence). CDR3 region: CSARRRSSYEQYV. CDR3 coding DNA: TGCAGTGCTAGAAGACGGAGCTCCTACGAGCAGTACGTC.

This clonotype was seen ten or more times. V gene TRBV29-1 combines with J gene TRBJ2-7, with a tentative D call TRBD1 (6 bases). V lost 1 base, J lost 2 bases, and 15 bases lay in between. The CDR3 has 15 residues. Looked up from germline, CDR1 is SQVTM and CDR2 is ANQGSEA. The CDR3 reads CSVEGTEGVAYEQYF. The CDR3 nucleotides are TGCAGCGTTGAAGGGACAGAAGGAGTTGCCTACGAGCAGTACTTC.

V and J are TRBV6-2 or TRBV6-3 and TRBJ2-3, with a weak D call TRBD2 (6 bases). This CDR3 is built from 14 residues. The V gene lost 5 bases and the J gene lost 3 bases, with 12 bases spanning the gap. The germline V gene encodes CDR1 MNHEY and CDR2 SVGEGT. The CDR3 spells CASSAGRTTDTQYF. The CDR3 bases are TGTGCCAGCAGTGCGGGACGGACAACAGATACGCAGTATTTT.